A single sample gave rise to the 5 T cell receptor beta chains below, sequenced in a study of OX40 agonist ivuxolimab in advanced cancers. Method: immunoSEQ multiplex PCR; TCRdb's copy keeps in-frame clones and lacks some. This sample carries about 52,000 clones, around nine tenths of them seen once, and the ten largest clones take 14%. The sequenced sample was CD4+ or CD8+ T cells sorted from blood, obtained in a trial of the OX40 agonist ivuxolimab. These receptors were collected from an adult with an advanced solid tumor such as melanoma, head and neck, liver or kidney cancer.

This sequence joins TRBV7-8 and TRBJ2-4, with D possibly being TRBD2 (6 bases). The CDR3 is 15 amino acids. V was pared by 6 bases and J by 0 bases, with 12 bases between. The germline V gene encodes CDR1 SGHVS and CDR2 FQNEAQ. For the CDR3, the DNA is TGTGCCAGCAGTCGCCCGGGACTAGCCAAAAACATTCAGTACTTC. This codes for CASSRPGLAKNIQYF.

This chain joins TRBV7-9 and TRBJ1-1, with 9 bases identical to TRBD1. The germline gives CDR1 SEHNR, CDR2 FQNEAQ (reference sequence). This CDR3 is 14 amino acids long. The ends lost 5 bases at V and 5 bases at J; junction bases unmatched: 6. CDR3 residues: CASSPTGGLTEAFF. CDR3 in DNA: TGTGCCAGCAGCCCTACAGGGGGCTTGACTGAAGCTTTCTTT.

The rearrangement joins TRBV6-5 to TRBJ2-7; D not resolved. With 4 bases removed from V and 1 base from J, the gap between germline ends came to 17 bases. This CDR3 has 16 residues. The germline V gene has CDR1 MNHEY and CDR2 SVGAGI. CDR3 in DNA: TGTGCCAGCAGTTCGATGCCAGGCCTCCCTTCCTACGAGCAGTACTTC. Encoded protein: CASSSMPGLPSYEQYF.

The chain employs TRBV5-1 and TRBJ2-3; D is unclear. CDR3 length: 14 residues. Looked up from germline, CDR1 is SGHRS and CDR2 is YFSETQ. Between the trimmed V and J ends, which lost 5 bases and 0 bases, there was a span of 10 bases. CDR3 in amino acids: CASSPGVSTDTQYF. The CDR3 DNA follows: TGCGCCAGCAGTCCTGGGGTTAGCACAGATACGCAGTATTTT.

This clone is a singleton in its sample. The junction and the germline gene differ at one end; a read error may be behind it. The V gene is TRBV2, the J gene TRBJ1-5, with 8 bases that match TRBD1. Germline-derived CDR1 and CDR2 are SNHLY and FYNNEI. This CDR3 has 15 residues. CDR3 amino acids: CASREDRGGNQPQHF. The CDR3 nucleotides are TGTGCCAGCAGAGAAGACAGGGGAGGCAATCAGCCCCAGCATTTT.